This T cell receptor (beta chain) derives from a study of tumour-infiltrating T cells in Burkitt lymphoma. The overall study: Survival, overall and progression-free, tracked with productive clonality.

Profiling relied on immunoSEQ multiplex PCR, and the TCRdb table lists in-frame clones only, not all of them. The sample records approximately 15,000 clones, 70% to 80% being singletons. The sample consisted of tumor tissue. This receptor was taken from a human donor with diffuse large B-cell lymphoma.

CDR3 nucleotides: TGCAGTGCTCGGAAGAATGAGCAGTTCTTC. It yields the protein CSARKNEQFF. The chain uses TRBV20-1 and TRBJ2-1; D not certain. The V gene lost 5 bases and the J gene lost 7 bases, with 6 bases spanning the gap. This CDR3 spans 10 amino acids. CDR1 and CDR2 (germline): DFQATT, SNEGSKA (reference sequence).